Listed here are 30 T cell receptor beta chains from one sample, sequenced in a study of identical twins. MiXCR, run by TCRdb on the 5' RACE reads, gives a single entry per CDR3 protein. The sample includes some 500,000 distinct CDR3 sequences, more than 9% seen only once; the top ten take roughly 3%. This same sample was also taken into another study, of yellow fever vaccine responses in identical twins.

Sequences were obtained from PBMCs. These receptors all come from a woman aged 18-30 years in good health.

This clonotype was counted between two and nine times. The chain couples TRBV7-2 to TRBJ2-7, with 13 bases matching TRBD2. The CDR3 is 14 residues long. V dropped 5 bases and J dropped 6; count of bases not matched to a gene: 4. Germline CDR1 and CDR2: SGHTA and FQGNSA. This chain's CDR3 is CASSRTSGGGEQYF. Written as DNA, the CDR3 is TGTGCCAGCAGCCGAACTAGCGGGGGGGGCGAGCAGTACTTC.

The chain has TRBV20-1 and TRBJ2-7; possible D gene TRBD1, 5 bases. Trimming left V 3 bases short and J 3 bases short, with 12 bases between. In germline, CDR1 is DFQATT, CDR2 SNEGSKA (reference sequence). This CDR3 comprises 13 residues. This CDR3 is CSARSGQVYEQYF. Written as DNA, the CDR3 is TGCAGTGCTAGGTCTGGACAAGTCTACGAGCAGTACTTC.

V usage is TRBV11-2 and J usage is TRBJ2-1; 12 bases are shared with TRBD2. This CDR3 contains 16 residues. Germline CDR1 is SGHAT and CDR2 is FQNNGV. V was pared by 2 bases and J by 9 bases, with 8 bases of the junction left unmatched. CDR3 region: CASSLLAGGDPGEQFF. In nucleotides, the CDR3 is TGTGCCAGCAGCTTACTAGCGGGGGGGGATCCGGGTGAGCAGTTCTTC.

Remarks on this clonotype: At one end, the junction sequence differs from germline, possibly due to a read error. The rearrangement uses TRBV7-7 and TRBJ2-1; TRBD2 agrees at 7 bases. The germline V gene encodes CDR1 SSHAT and CDR2 FNYEAQ (reference sequence). The CDR3 extends over 15 amino acids. Here the CDR3 reads CASSSGLADYNEQFF. CDR3 DNA: TGTGCTAGCAGCTCCGGCCTAGCGGACTACAATGAGCAGTTCTTC.

This clonotype was recorded a few times. The CDR3 sequence: CASTRLVSGANVLTF. The CDR3 bases are TGTGCCAGCACCCGCTTGGTCTCTGGGGCCAACGTCCTGACTTTC. The V gene is TRBV6-1, the J gene TRBJ2-6; D call uncertain. This CDR3 spans 15 amino acids. Germline assignment: CDR1 MNHNS and CDR2 SASEGT. The V end lost 7 bases, the J end lost 0 bases, and 10 bases lay between the germline ends.

This clonotype appeared many times. The rearrangement links TRBV7-2 to TRBJ2-7; D is possibly TRBD2 (8 bases). This CDR3 comprises 15 residues. V shed 5 bases and J shed 5 bases, with 19 bases lying between them. The germline V gene has CDR1 SGHTA and CDR2 FQGNSA. The CDR3 here is CASSPGGTVRDEQYF. The CDR3 DNA follows: TGTGCCAGCAGCCCGGGGGGGACAGTTCGCGACGAGCAGTACTTC.

This clonotype was seen at least ten times. The chain carries TRBV6-2 or TRBV6-3 and TRBJ2-7, with D possibly being TRBD1 (6 bases). This CDR3 comprises 14 residues. CDR1 is MNHEY, CDR2 SVGEGT, per germline. V lost 2 bases and J 3 bases, leaving 11 bases between the germline ends. The CDR3 DNA follows: TGTGCCAGCAGTTACAGGGACAAACGCTACGAGCAGTACTTC. It codes for CASSYRDKRYEQYF.

This clonotype has at least ten counts. The V gene is TRBV7-2, the J gene TRBJ2-5; TRBD2 is a possible D gene (6 bases). The CDR3 is made up of 14 amino acids. Germline loops: CDR1 SGHTA, CDR2 FQGNSA. The germline V and J ends were trimmed by 6 bases and 4 bases, with 15 bases remaining between them. Here the CDR3 DNA reads TGTGCCAGCAGAAGCGGGCCTGGGGGAGAGACCCAGTACTTC. It specifies CASRSGPGGETQYF.

This clonotype was seen more than once but under ten times. The rearrangement links TRBV7-2 to TRBJ2-2, with 10 nucleotides matching TRBD2. In germline, CDR1 is SGHTA, CDR2 FQGNSA. V was pared by 5 bases and J by 5 bases, with 8 bases of the junction left unmatched. This CDR3 is built from 16 residues. For the CDR3, the DNA is TGTGCCAGCAGCACACAACTAGCGGGGCAAACCGGGGAGCTGTTTTTT. Its translation is CASSTQLAGQTGELFF.

Only a few counts were recorded for this clonotype. The rearrangement joins TRBV7-2 to TRBJ2-6, with 7 bases that match TRBD1. This CDR3 is built from 13 residues. V was clipped by 5 bases and J by 8 bases; unmatched bases: 3. The germline V gene encodes CDR1 SGHTA and CDR2 FQGNSA. The CDR3 nucleotides read TGTGCCAGCAGCCTGGGACAGTCCAACGTCCTGACTTTC. Encoded protein: CASSLGQSNVLTF. The variable domain in full, completed from reference TRBV7-2 and TRBJ2-6, reads GAGVSQSPSNKVTEKGKDVELRCDPISGHTALYWYRQSLGQGLEFLIYFQGNSAPDKSGLPSDRFSAERTGGSVSTLTIQRTQQEDSAVYLCASSLGQSNVLTFGAGSRLTVL.

The rearrangement joins TRBV7-8 to TRBJ2-7; TRBD1 aligns across 9 bases. Losses at the gene ends were 5 bases for V and 0 bases for J; bases not matched to a gene: 8. CDR1 SGHVS and CDR2 FQNEAQ come from the germline V gene. This CDR3 is built from 16 residues. For the CDR3, the DNA is TGTGCCAGCAGCGCCCGAGGGGACAGGGTCTCCTACGAGCAGTACTTC. This encodes CASSARGDRVSYEQYF.

The CDR3 region is CASSLSTTGTSGNTIYF. The CDR3 DNA reads as TGCGCCAGCAGCTTGTCTACGACAGGGACCTCTGGAAACACCATATATTTT. The gene calls are TRBV5-1 and TRBJ1-3; TRBD1 matches at 7 bases. V lost 1 base, J lost 0 bases, and 7 bases stayed unmatched. Germline assignment: CDR1 SGHRS and CDR2 YFSETQ. There are 17 residues in the CDR3.

This clonotype was recorded many times. The CDR3 loop reads CASSQNGLAGRTDTQYF. In DNA, the CDR3 is TGCGCCAGCAGCCAAAACGGACTAGCGGGGCGCACAGATACGCAGTATTTT. The genes are TRBV4-3 and TRBJ2-3; 12 bases agree with TRBD2. V lost 2 bases to trimming and J lost 1 base; unmatched junction nucleotides: 4. Germline V CDR1 and CDR2: LGHNA, YSLEER. This CDR3 is built from 17 residues.

This clonotype has a count of ten or more. The chain joins TRBV24-1 to TRBJ1-3; no definite D call. Germline assignment: CDR1 KGHDR and CDR2 SFDVKD. The CDR3 extends over 16 amino acids. V was shortened by 0 bases and J by 6 bases, with 14 bases between the two germline ends. The chain's CDR3 is CATSDLGNRWENTIYF. CDR3 bases: TGTGCCACCAGTGATTTGGGTAACCGGTGGGAAAACACCATATATTTT.

This clonotype showed up many times. This chain joins TRBV3-1 and TRBJ2-1; TRBD2 might be the D (5 bases). V was shortened by 0 bases and J by 8 bases, with 17 bases between the two germline ends. CDR1 and CDR2 (germline): LGHDT, YNNKEL (reference sequence). CDR3 size: 16 residues. The CDR3 loop reads CASSQEVGPVGDEQFF. In DNA, the CDR3 is TGTGCCAGCAGCCAAGAGGTCGGGCCCGTCGGGGATGAGCAGTTCTTC.

The V gene is TRBV19, the J gene TRBJ1-1; D is uncertain. This CDR3 is 12 amino acids long. The V and J ends lost 8 bases and 4 bases respectively, with 11 bases between them. Germline V lookup: CDR1 LNHDA, CDR2 SQIVND (reference sequence). The CDR3 DNA reads as TGTGCCAGTTCCATGGGTGGCACTGAAGCTTTCTTT. This encodes CASSMGGTEAFF.

The J gene is TRBJ2-1, the V gene TRBV29-1, with 12 nucleotides matching TRBD2. This CDR3 has 16 residues. Germline trimming cut 6 bases from V and 2 bases from J; bases unmatched to any gene: 8. Germline-derived CDR1 and CDR2 are SQVTM and ANQGSEA. In DNA, the CDR3 is TGCAGCGTCGTCGAACGACTAGCGGGAGCCTACAATGAGCAGTTCTTC. This gives the protein CSVVERLAGAYNEQFF.

This clonotype was seen ten or more times. The chain recombines TRBV7-3 with TRBJ2-2; D unresolved. Germline CDR1 is SGHTA and CDR2 is FQGTGA. The CDR3 runs to 15 residues. V lost 5 bases and J 6 bases, leaving 16 bases between the germline ends. The CDR3 DNA follows: TGTGCCAGCAGCGGTTCCGGGCCCACGGCCGGGGAGCTGTTTTTT. Its translation: CASSGSGPTAGELFF.

This clonotype was recorded many times. The rearrangement uses TRBV7-9 and TRBJ2-5; TRBD2 agrees at 10 bases. The CDR3 is made up of 17 amino acids. Germline values: CDR1 SEHNR, CDR2 FQNEAQ (reference sequence). J gave up 3 bases and V 4 bases, and 11 bases lay outside the gene matches. CDR3 in amino acids: CASSYLASGGTKETQYF. As DNA, the CDR3 is TGTGCCAGCAGCTACCTGGCTAGCGGGGGTACCAAAGAGACCCAGTACTTC. Full variable domain (rest looked up from reference TRBV7-9 and TRBJ2-5): DTGVSQNPRHKITKRGQNVTFRCDPISEHNRLYWYRQTLGQGPEFLTYFQNEAQLEKSRLLSDRFSAERPKGSFSTLEIQRTEQGDSAMYLCASSYLASGGTKETQYFGPGTRLLVL.

This clonotype has a count of ten or more. The chain links TRBV12-3 or TRBV12-4 to TRBJ2-7; D is possibly TRBD2 (5 bases). With 6 bases removed from V and 6 bases from J, the gap between germline ends came to 18 bases. The CDR3 has 14 residues. CDR3 region: CASSTLVGGGEQYF. The CDR3 coding sequence is TGTGCCAGCAGCACCCTGGTAGGAGGCGGCGAGCAGTACTTC.

At least ten counts were recorded for this clonotype. The chain links TRBV7-9 to TRBJ2-1; D unresolved. This CDR3 has 13 amino acids. The germline V and J ends were trimmed by 1 base and 5 bases, with 6 bases remaining between them. Looked up from germline, CDR1 is SEHNR and CDR2 is FQNEAQ (reference sequence). The chain's CDR3 is CASSLGLDNEQFF. In DNA, the CDR3 is TGTGCCAGCAGCTTAGGTCTCGACAATGAGCAGTTCTTC. The full variable domain, rest sourced from reference TRBV7-9 and TRBJ2-1, is DTGVSQNPRHKITKRGQNVTFRCDPISEHNRLYWYRQTLGQGPEFLTYFQNEAQLEKSRLLSDRFSAERPKGSFSTLEIQRTEQGDSAMYLCASSLGLDNEQFFGPGTRLTVL.

This clonotype occurred many times. This chain uses TRBV20-1 with TRBJ2-2; 9 bases agree with TRBD2. Germline trimming cut 3 bases from V and 2 bases from J; bases unmatched to any gene: 4. This CDR3 region has 15 residues. Germline values: CDR1 DFQATT, CDR2 SNEGSKA (reference sequence). CDR3 nucleotide sequence: TGCAGTGCTAGTACTAGCGGGCCCAACACCGGGGAGCTGTTTTTT. Protein sequence: CSASTSGPNTGELFF.

This clonotype came up a few times. The chain uses TRBV5-1 and TRBJ2-4; tentatively, D is TRBD1 (6 bases). The CDR3 contains 20 residues. Germline values: CDR1 SGHRS, CDR2 YFSETQ. The V and J ends lost 4 bases and 0 bases respectively, with 26 bases between them. In DNA, the CDR3 is TGCGCCAGCAGCCTCTTCCCGGGACAAACCACGGGGAGAGCCAAAAACATTCAGTACTTC. Protein sequence: CASSLFPGQTTGRAKNIQYF.

This clonotype was counted at least ten times. The V call is TRBV5-1, the J call TRBJ2-1, with a possible D match to TRBD2 (5 bases). Trimming shortened V by 1 base and J by 7 bases, and 9 bases separated the two germline ends. This CDR3 is 13 amino acids long. Per the germline V gene, CDR1 is SGHRS and CDR2 is YFSETQ. This CDR3 is CASSLSPGNEQFF. The CDR3 coding sequence is TGCGCCAGCAGCTTGAGCCCGGGGAATGAGCAGTTCTTC.

The rearrangement links TRBV20-1 to TRBJ1-4; D is perhaps TRBD1 (5 bases). Trimming left V 1 base short and J 6 bases short, with 12 bases between. The CDR3 runs to 14 residues. Germline V gene lookup returns CDR1 DFQATT and CDR2 SNEGSKA (reference sequence). In DNA, the CDR3 is TGCAGTGCTAGAGGGACACTCGGGGATGAAAAACTGTTTTTT. Its protein is CSARGTLGDEKLFF.

V is TRBV5-1 and J is TRBJ1-1; D gene ambiguous. There are 16 residues in the CDR3. With 1 base removed from V and 1 base from J, the gap between germline ends came to 14 bases. Germline V gene sequence: CDR1 SGHRS, CDR2 YFSETQ. Here the CDR3 DNA reads TGCGCCAGCAGCTTGTTGGGCGGGAGCTCGAACACTGAAGCTTTCTTT. This sequence encodes CASSLLGGSSNTEAFF.

The chain employs TRBV5-1 and TRBJ1-1, with unresolved D. The CDR3 is made up of 16 amino acids. V lost 3 bases, J lost 5 bases, and 20 bases lay in between. The V gene's germline CDR1 is SGHRS and CDR2 YFSETQ. CDR3 DNA: TGCGCCAGCAGCTACGAACCAAAATCGGATAGTACTGAAGCTTTCTTT. As protein: CASSYEPKSDSTEAFF.

This clonotype was picked up one time. An end of the junction differs from the germline gene, which may be a read error. The chain combines TRBV12-3 or TRBV12-4 with TRBJ2-7; D is unresolved. The CDR3 is made up of 12 amino acids. The CDR3 coding sequence is TGTGCCAGCAGGTTGATGGGATACGTGCAGTACTTC. This gives the protein CASRLMGYVQYF.

A word on this clonotype: One end of the junction varies from germline; a read error may be responsible. This chain joins TRBV10-3 and TRBJ2-5; 14 bases map to TRBD2. This CDR3 spans 17 amino acids. Per germline, CDR1 ENHRY and CDR2 SYGVKD. CDR3 DNA: TGTGCCATTAGGGGACTAGCGGGAGACCCTCCCATGTCAACCCAGAACTTC. Translating gives CAIRGLAGDPPMSTQNF.

The chain uses TRBV9 and TRBJ2-2; weak D call: TRBD1 (6 bases). This CDR3 comprises 16 residues. CDR1 and CDR2 (germline): SGDLS, YYNGEE. V lost 3 bases, J lost 7 bases, and 19 bases lay in between. CDR3 region: CASSETGGWSDGELFF. The CDR3, as DNA: TGTGCCAGCAGCGAGACAGGTGGCTGGTCGGACGGGGAGCTGTTTTTT.